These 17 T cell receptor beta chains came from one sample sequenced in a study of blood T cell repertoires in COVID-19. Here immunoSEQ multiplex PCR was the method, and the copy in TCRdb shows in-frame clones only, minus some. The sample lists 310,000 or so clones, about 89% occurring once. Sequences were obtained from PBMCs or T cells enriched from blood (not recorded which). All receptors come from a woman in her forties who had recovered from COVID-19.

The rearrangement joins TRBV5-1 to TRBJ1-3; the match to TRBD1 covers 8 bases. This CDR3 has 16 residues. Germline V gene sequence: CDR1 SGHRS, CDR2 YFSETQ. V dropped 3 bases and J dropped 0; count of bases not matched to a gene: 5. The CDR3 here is CASSSGQVHSGNTIYF. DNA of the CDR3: TGCGCCAGCAGCTCGGGACAGGTCCACTCTGGAAACACCATATATTTT.

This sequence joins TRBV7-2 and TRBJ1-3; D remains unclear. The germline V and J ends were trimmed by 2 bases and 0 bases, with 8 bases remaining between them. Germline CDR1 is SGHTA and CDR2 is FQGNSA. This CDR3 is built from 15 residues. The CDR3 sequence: CASSLHPISGNTIYF. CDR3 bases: TGTGCCAGCAGCTTACATCCCATCTCTGGAAACACCATATATTTT.

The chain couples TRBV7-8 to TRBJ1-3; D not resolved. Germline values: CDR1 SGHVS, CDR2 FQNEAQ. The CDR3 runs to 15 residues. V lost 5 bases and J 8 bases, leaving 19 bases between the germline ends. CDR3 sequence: CASSPRAIGRDTIYF. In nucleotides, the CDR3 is TGTGCCAGCAGCCCGAGGGCTATAGGTCGAGACACCATATATTTT.

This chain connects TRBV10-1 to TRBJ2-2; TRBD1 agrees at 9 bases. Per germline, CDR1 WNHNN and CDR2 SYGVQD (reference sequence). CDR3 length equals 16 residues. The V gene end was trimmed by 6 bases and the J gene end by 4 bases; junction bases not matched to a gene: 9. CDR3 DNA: TGCGCCAGCAGGCCCTCCGGGACAGGGTCCACCGGGGAGCTGTTTTTT. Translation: CASRPSGTGSTGELFF.

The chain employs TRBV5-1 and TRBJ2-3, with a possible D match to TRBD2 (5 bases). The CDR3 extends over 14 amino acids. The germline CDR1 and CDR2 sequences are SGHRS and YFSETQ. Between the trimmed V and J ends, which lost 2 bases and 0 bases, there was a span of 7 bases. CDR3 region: CASSLSGSTDTQYF. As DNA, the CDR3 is TGCGCCAGCAGCTTATCGGGGAGCACAGATACGCAGTATTTT.

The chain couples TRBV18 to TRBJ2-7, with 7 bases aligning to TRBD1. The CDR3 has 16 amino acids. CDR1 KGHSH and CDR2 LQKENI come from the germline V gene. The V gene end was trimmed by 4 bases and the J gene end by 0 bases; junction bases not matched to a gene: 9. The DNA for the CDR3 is TGTGCCAGCTCACTATTCGGACAGGACACCTCCTACGAGCAGTACTTC. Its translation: CASSLFGQDTSYEQYF.

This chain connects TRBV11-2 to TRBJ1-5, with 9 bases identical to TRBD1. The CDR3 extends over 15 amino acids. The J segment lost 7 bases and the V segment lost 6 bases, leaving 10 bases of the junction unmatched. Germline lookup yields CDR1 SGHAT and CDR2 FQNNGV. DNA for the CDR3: TGTGCCAGCAGGTTAACGGGACAGGGCGACCAGCCCCAGCATTTT. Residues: CASRLTGQGDQPQHF.

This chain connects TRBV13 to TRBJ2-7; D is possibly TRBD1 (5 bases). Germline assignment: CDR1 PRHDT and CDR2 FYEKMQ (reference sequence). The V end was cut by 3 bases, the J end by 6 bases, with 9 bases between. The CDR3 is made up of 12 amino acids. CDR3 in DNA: TGTGCCAGCAGCTTTGAAGGGGCCGAGCAGTACTTC. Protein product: CASSFEGAEQYF.

CDR3 sequence (DNA): TGTGCCAGTAGTGAACTAGCGGGGTTCACAGATACGCAGTATTTT. Protein sequence: CASSELAGFTDTQYF. This chain joins TRBV19 and TRBJ2-3, with 10 bases aligning to TRBD2. Per germline, CDR1 LNHDA and CDR2 SQIVND (reference sequence). The ends lost 5 bases at V and 2 bases at J; junction bases unmatched: 4. The CDR3 consists of 15 residues. The complete variable domain, with remaining parts taken from reference TRBV19 and TRBJ2-3, reads DGGITQSPKYLFRKEGQNVTLSCEQNLNHDAMYWYRQDPGQGLRLIYYSQIVNDFQKGDIAEGYSVSREKKESFPLTVTSAQKNPTAFYLCASSELAGFTDTQYFGPGTRLTVL.

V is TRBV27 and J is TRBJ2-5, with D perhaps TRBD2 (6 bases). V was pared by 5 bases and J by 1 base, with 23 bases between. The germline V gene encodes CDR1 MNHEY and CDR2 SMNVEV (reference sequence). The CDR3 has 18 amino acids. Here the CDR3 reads CASSLLRPGRGTQETQYF. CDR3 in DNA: TGTGCCAGCAGTCTCCTACGCCCTGGGCGGGGAACCCAAGAGACCCAGTACTTC.

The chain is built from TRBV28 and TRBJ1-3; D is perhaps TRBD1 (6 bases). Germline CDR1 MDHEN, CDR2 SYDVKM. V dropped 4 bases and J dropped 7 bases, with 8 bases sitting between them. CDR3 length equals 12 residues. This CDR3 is CASSYRVNTIYF. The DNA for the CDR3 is TGTGCCAGCAGTTACAGGGTTAACACCATATATTTT.

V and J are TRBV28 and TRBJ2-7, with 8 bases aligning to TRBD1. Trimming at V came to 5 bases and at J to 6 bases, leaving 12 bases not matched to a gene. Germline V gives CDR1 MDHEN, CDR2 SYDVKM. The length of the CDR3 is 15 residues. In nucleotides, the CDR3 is TGTGCCAGCAGTGAGAGTCAGGGGGCACGACCCGAGCAGTACTTC. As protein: CASSESQGARPEQYF.

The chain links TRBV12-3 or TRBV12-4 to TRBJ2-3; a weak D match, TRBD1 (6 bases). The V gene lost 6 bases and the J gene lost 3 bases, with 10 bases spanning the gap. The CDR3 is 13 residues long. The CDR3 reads CASRRGGTDTQYF. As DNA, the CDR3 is TGTGCCAGCAGACGAGGGGGAACAGATACGCAGTATTTT.

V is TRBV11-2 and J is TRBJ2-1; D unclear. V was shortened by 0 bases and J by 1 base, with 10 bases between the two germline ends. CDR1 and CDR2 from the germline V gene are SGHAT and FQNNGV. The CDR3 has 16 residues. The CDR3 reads CASSLDRGISYNEQFF. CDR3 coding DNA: TGTGCCAGCAGCTTAGATCGAGGCATATCCTACAATGAGCAGTTCTTC.

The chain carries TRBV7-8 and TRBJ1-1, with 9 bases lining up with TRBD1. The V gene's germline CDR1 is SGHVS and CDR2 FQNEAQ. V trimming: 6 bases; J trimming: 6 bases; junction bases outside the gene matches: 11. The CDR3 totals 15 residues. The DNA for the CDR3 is TGTGCCAGCAGTAGTAGAACCGGGACAGGGTCTGAAGCTTTCTTT. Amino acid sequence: CASSSRTGTGSEAFF.

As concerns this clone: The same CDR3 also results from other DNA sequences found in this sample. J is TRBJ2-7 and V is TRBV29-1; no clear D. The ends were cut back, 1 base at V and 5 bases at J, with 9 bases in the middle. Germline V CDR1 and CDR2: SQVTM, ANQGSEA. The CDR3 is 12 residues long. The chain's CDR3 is CSVEGQADEQYF. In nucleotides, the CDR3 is TGCAGCGTTGAAGGGCAGGCCGACGAGCAGTACTTC.

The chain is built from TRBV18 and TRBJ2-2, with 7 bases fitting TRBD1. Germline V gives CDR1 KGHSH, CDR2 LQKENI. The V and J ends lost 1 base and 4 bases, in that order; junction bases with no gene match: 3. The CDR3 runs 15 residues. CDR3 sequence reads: CASSPRQGPTGELFF. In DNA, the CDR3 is TGTGCCAGCTCACCACGACAGGGCCCCACCGGGGAGCTGTTTTTT.